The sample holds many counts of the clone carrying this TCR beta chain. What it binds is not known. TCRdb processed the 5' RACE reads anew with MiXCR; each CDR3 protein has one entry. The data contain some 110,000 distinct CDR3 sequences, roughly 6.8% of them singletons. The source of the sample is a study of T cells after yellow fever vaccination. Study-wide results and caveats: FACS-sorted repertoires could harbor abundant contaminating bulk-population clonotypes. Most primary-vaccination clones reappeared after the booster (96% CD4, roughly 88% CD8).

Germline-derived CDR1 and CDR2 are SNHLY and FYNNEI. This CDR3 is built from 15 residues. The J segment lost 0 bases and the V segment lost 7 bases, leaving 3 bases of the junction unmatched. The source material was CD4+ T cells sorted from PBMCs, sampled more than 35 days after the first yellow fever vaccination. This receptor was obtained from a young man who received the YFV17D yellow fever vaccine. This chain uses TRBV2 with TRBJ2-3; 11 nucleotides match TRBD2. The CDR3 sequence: CASNRLAGSTDTQYF. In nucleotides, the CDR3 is TGTGCCAGCAACAGACTAGCGGGGAGCACAGATACGCAGTATTTT.